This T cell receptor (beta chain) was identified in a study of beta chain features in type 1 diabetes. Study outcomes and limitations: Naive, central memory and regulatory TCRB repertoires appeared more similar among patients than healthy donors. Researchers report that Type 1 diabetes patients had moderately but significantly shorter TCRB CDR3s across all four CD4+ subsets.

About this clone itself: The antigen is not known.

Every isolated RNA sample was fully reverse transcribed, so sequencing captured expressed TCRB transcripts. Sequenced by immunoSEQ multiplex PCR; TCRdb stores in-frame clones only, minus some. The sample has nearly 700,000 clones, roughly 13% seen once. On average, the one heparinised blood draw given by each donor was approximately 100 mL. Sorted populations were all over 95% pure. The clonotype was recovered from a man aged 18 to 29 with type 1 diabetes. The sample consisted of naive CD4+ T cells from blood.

CDR3 amino acids: CASSFSGGGTGELFF. CDR3 coding DNA: TGTGCCAGCAGCTTTAGCGGGGGAGGCACCGGGGAGCTGTTTTTT. The chain combines TRBV7-2 with TRBJ2-2, with TRBD2 matching over 9 bases. The germline gives CDR1 SGHTA, CDR2 FQGNSA. V lost 3 bases, J lost 4 bases, and 3 bases stayed unmatched. The CDR3 runs 15 residues.